This is a list of T cell receptor beta chains from one sample in a study of glioma-infiltrating T cells. TCRdb itself ran the multiplex PCR reads through MiXCR, one entry per CDR3 protein. The sample consists of 110,000 or so distinct CDR3 sequences, about 25% of them appearing once. The specimen sequenced was glioma tissue, nonneoplastic brain tissue, or PBMCs (not recorded which). The source of these receptors is a human donor with low-grade glioma or glioblastoma, undergoing nonglioma brain surgery, or in good health (not recorded which). Each CDR3 is given with its conserved first and last residue. The D gene is left open where the match is weak. Clone sizes are given selectively: once, few, many, or a class where the clone is expanded.

abundance	d_gene	v_gene	j_gene	CDR3aa	CDR3nt
NA	NA	TRBV7-6	TRBJ1-1	CASSSRVNTEAFF	TGTGCCAGCAGCTCCAGGGTGAACACTGAAGCTTTCTTT
many	NA	TRBV25-1	TRBJ1-1	CASRDRNAGAFF	TGTGCCAGTCGTGACAGAAATGCAGGAGCTTTCTTT
NA	NA	TRBV6-1	TRBJ2-1	CASTKIRTGYNEHFF	TGTGCCAGCACTAAGATTCGGACGGGCTACAATGAGCATTTCTTC
NA	NA	TRBV29-1	TRBJ2-4	CSVGDGRGIQYF	TGCAGCGTTGGGGACGGACGTGGTATTCAGTACTTC
many	NA	TRBV20-1	TRBJ2-5	CSADQGFQETQYF	TGCAGTGCTGATCAGGGATTCCAAGAGACCCAGTACTTC
many	NA	TRBV28	TRBJ2-3	CASSDSHSTDTQYF	TGTGCCAGCAGTGACAGCCATAGCACAGATACGCAGTATTTT
NA	TRBD2	TRBV24-1	TRBJ2-3	CATSDLGLAGRQITQYF	TGTGCCACCAGTGATCTCGGACTAGCGGGTCGACAAATTACGCAGTATTTT
NA	NA	TRBV29-1	TRBJ2-1	CSARRVGTSDEQFF	TGCAGCGCCCGACGGGTCGGGACAAGTGATGAGCAGTTCTTC
few	NA	TRBV29-1	TRBJ2-6	CSVEDRVSGANVLTF	TGCAGCGTTGAAGATAGGGTCTCTGGGGCCAACGTCCTGACTTTC
NA	TRBD1	TRBV5-1	TRBJ2-7	CASSQLPRGQGLAYEQYF	TGCGCCAGCAGTCAACTGCCCCGGGGACAGGGATTGGCCTACGAGCAGTACTTC
many	TRBD1	TRBV28	TRBJ2-5	CASSHLDRVGQETQYF	TGTGCCAGCAGCCACTTGGACAGGGTGGGCCAAGAGACCCAGTACTTC
many	NA	TRBV6-1	TRBJ2-7	CASSDWSSSYEQYF	TGTGCCAGCAGTGATTGGTCAAGCTCCTACGAGCAGTACTTC
many	TRBD2	TRBV4-3	TRBJ2-3	CASSQGPSGRLTDTQYF	TGCGCCAGCAGCCAGGGTCCTAGCGGGAGGTTAACAGATACGCAGTATTTT
many	NA	TRBV3-1	TRBJ1-1	CASSQIGPSTEAFF	TGTGCCAGCAGCCAAATAGGGCCCAGCACTGAAGCTTTCTTT
few	NA	TRBV12-3/TRBV12-4	TRBJ1-5	CASSFGGAQPQHF	TGTGCCAGCAGTTTCGGGGGGGCCCAGCCCCAGCATTTT
many	TRBD2	TRBV18	TRBJ2-1	CASSDSGLFYNEQFF	TGTGCCAGCTCGGATAGCGGGCTCTTCTACAATGAGCAGTTCTTC
many	NA	TRBV19	TRBJ1-1	CASSITGRDTEAFF	TGTGCCAGTAGTATTACAGGGAGGGACACTGAAGCTTTCTTT
few	NA	TRBV5-1	TRBJ1-1	CASAWGAVNTEAFF	TGCGCCAGCGCTTGGGGGGCTGTGAACACTGAAGCTTTCTTT